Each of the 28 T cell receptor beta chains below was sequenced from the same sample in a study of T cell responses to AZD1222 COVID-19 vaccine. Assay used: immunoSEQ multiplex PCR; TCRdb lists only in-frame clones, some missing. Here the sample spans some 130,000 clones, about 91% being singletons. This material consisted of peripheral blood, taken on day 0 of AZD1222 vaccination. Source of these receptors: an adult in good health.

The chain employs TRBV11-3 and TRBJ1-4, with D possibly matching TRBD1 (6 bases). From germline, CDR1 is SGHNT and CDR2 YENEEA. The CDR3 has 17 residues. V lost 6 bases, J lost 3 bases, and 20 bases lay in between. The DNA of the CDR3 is TGTGCCAGCAGTCCCCCCGCTGGGGCAGGGGCTAATGAAAAACTGTTTTTT. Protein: CASSPPAGAGANEKLFF. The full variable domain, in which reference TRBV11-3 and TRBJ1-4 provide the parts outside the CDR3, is EAGVVQSPRYKIIEKKQPVAFWCNPISGHNTLYWYLQNLGQGPELLIRYENEEAVDDSQLPKDRFSAERLKGVDSTLKIQPAELGDSAVYLCASSPPAGAGANEKLFFGSGTQLSVL.

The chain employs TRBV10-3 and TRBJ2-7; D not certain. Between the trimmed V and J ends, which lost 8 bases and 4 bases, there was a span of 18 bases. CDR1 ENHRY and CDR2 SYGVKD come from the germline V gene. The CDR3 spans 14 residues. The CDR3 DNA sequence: TGTGCCATCCAGCAAGTGGGGTTCGGGTACGAGCAGTACTTC. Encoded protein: CAIQQVGFGYEQYF.

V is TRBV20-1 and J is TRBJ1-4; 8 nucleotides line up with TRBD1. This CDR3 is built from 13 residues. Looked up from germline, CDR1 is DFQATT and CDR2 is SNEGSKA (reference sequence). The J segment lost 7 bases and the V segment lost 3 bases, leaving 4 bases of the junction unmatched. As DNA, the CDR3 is TGCAGTGCTAGTGGACAGGGTACTGAAAAACTGTTTTTT. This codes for CSASGQGTEKLFF.

This CDR3 reads CASSYSKTGDQPQHF. DNA for the CDR3: TGTGCCAGCAGTTACTCTAAAACAGGGGATCAGCCCCAGCATTTT. The V and J genes are TRBV6-2 or TRBV6-3 and TRBJ1-5, with 7 bases aligning to TRBD1. J gave up 5 bases and V 0 bases, and 4 bases lay outside the gene matches. This CDR3 spans 15 amino acids. Germline V gives CDR1 MNHEY, CDR2 SVGEGT.

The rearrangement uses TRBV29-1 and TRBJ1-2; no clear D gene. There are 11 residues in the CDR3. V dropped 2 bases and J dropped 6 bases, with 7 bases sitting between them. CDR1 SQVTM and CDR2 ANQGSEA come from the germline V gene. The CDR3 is CSVESGDGYTF. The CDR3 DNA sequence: TGCAGCGTTGAATCCGGGGATGGCTACACCTTC.

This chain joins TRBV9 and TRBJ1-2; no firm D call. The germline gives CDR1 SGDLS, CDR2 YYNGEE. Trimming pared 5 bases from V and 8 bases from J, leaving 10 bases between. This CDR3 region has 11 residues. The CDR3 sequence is CASRGGGGYTF. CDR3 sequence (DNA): TGTGCCAGCAGGGGAGGAGGGGGCTACACCTTC. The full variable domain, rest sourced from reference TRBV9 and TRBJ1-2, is DSGVTQTPKHLITATGQRVTLRCSPRSGDLSVYWYQQSLDQGLQFLIQYYNGEERAKGNILERFSAQQFPDLHSELNLSSLELGDSALYFCASRGGGGYTFGSGTRLTVV.

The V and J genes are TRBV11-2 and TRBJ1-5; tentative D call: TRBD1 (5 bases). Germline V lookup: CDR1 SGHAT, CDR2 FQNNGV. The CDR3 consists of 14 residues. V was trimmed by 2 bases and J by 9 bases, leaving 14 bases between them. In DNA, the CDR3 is TGTGCCAGCAGCTTACGAAGGGGCCCCTGGCCCCAGCATTTT. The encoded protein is CASSLRRGPWPQHF.

For the CDR3, the DNA is TGTGCCAGCAGTAGTGGCGGGATTGCAGATACGCAGTATTTT. This gives the protein CASSSGGIADTQYF. The chain is built from TRBV2 and TRBJ2-3; tentative D call: TRBD2 (6 bases). Germline assignment: CDR1 SNHLY and CDR2 FYNNEI. The CDR3 sequence is 14 residues long. V was shortened by 5 bases and J by 4 bases, with 13 bases between the two germline ends.

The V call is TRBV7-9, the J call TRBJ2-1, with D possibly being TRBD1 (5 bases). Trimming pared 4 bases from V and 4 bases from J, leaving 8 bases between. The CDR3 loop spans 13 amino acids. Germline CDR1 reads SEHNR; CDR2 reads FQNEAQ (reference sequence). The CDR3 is CASSSGAYNEQFF. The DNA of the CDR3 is TGTGCCAGCAGCTCTGGGGCGTACAATGAGCAGTTCTTC.

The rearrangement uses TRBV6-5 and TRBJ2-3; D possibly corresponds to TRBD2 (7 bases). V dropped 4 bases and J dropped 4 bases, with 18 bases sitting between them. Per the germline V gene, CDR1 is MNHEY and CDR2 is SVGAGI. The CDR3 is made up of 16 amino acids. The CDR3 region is CASSSPGGGNSDTQYF. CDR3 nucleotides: TGTGCCAGCAGTTCCCCTGGCGGGGGCAACTCAGATACGCAGTATTTT.

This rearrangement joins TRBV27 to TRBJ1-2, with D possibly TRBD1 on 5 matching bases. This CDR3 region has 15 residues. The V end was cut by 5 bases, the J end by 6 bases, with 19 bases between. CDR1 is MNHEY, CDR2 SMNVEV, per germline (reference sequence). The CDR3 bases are TGTGCCAGCAGTAACCGGGACTCTTCCGGAAATGGCTACACCTTC. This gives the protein CASSNRDSSGNGYTF.

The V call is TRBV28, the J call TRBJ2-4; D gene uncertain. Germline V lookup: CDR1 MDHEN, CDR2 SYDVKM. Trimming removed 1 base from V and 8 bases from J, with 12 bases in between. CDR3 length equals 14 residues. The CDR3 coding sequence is TGTGCCAGCAGTTTATTGACACCGACGGACATTCAGTACTTC. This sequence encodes CASSLLTPTDIQYF.

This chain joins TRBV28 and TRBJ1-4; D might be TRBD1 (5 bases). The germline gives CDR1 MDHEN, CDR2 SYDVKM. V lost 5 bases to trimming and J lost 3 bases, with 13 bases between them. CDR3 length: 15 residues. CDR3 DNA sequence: TGTGCCAGCAGTCACGGGGGGGTGGCTAATGAAAAACTGTTTTTT. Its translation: CASSHGGVANEKLFF.

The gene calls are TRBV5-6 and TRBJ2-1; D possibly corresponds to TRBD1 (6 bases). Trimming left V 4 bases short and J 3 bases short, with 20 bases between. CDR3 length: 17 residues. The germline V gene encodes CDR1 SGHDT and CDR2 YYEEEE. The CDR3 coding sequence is TGTGCCAGCAGCAACCGCGCCGGGACATCGGACTACAATGAGCAGTTCTTC. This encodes CASSNRAGTSDYNEQFF.

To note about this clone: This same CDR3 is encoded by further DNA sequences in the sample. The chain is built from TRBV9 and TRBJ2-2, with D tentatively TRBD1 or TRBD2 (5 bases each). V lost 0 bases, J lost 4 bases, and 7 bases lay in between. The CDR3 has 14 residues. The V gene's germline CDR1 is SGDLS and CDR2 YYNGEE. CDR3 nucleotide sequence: TGTGCCAGCAGCGTAGGTGGGGGCACCGGGGAGCTGTTTTTT. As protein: CASSVGGGTGELFF. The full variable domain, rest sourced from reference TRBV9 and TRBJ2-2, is DSGVTQTPKHLITATGQRVTLRCSPRSGDLSVYWYQQSLDQGLQFLIQYYNGEERAKGNILERFSAQQFPDLHSELNLSSLELGDSALYFCASSVGGGTGELFFGEGSRLTVL.

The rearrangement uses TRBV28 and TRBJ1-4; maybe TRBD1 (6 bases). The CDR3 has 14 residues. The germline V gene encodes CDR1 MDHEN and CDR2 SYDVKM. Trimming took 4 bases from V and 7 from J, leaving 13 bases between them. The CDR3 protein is CASSSPGQTEKLFF. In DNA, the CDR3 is TGTGCCAGCAGTTCCCCGGGACAAACTGAAAAACTGTTTTTT.

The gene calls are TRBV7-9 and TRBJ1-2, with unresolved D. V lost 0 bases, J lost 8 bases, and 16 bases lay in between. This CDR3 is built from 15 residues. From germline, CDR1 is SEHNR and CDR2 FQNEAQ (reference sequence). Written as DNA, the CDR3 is TGTGCCAGCAGCTTAGCTGGATCGGACTTGGACGGCTACACCTTC. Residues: CASSLAGSDLDGYTF.

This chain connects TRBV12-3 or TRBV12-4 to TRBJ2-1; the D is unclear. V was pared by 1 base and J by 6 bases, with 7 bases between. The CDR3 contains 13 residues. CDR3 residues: CASSLVLANEQFF. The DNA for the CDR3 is TGTGCCAGCAGTTTAGTTCTGGCCAATGAGCAGTTCTTC.

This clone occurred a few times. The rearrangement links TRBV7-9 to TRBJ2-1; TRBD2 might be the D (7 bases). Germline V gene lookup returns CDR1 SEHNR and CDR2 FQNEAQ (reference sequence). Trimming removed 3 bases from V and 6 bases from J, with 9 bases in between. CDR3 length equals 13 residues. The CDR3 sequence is CASSLGGPNEQFF. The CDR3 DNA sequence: TGTGCCAGCAGCTTGGGGGGGCCCAATGAGCAGTTCTTC.

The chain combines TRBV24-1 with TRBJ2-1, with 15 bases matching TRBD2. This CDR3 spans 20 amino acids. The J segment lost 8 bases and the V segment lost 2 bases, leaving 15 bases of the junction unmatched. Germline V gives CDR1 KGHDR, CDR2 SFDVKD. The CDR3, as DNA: TGTGCCACCAGTGATTCGACGGGACTAGCGGGGGGCGCCCCACCGGATGAGCAGTTCTTC. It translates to CATSDSTGLAGGAPPDEQFF.

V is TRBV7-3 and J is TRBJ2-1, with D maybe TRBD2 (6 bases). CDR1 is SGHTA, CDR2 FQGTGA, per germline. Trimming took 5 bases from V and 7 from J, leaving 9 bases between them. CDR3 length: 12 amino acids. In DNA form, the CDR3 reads TGTGCCAGCAGCGGGACTGGTAATGAGCAGTTCTTC. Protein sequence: CASSGTGNEQFF.

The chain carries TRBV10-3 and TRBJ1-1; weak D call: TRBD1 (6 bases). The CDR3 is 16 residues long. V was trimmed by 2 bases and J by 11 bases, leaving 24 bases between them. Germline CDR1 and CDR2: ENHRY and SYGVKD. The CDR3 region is CAISEVAMGGKGGAFF. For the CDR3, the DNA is TGTGCCATCAGTGAGGTGGCGATGGGGGGCAAGGGCGGGGCTTTCTTT.

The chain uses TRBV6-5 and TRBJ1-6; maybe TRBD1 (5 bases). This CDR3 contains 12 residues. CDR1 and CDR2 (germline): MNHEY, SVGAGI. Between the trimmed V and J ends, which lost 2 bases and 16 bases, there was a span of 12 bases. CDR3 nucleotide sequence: TGTGCCAGCAGTTACAGAATGGGGGAGCTCCACTTT. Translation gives CASSYRMGELHF.

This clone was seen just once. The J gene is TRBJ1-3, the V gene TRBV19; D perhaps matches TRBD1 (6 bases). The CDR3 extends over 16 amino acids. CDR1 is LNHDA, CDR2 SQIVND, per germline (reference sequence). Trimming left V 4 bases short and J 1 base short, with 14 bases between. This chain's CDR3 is CASSRRQAHSGNTIYF. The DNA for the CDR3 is TGTGCCAGTAGTAGAAGACAGGCGCATTCTGGAAACACCATATATTTT.

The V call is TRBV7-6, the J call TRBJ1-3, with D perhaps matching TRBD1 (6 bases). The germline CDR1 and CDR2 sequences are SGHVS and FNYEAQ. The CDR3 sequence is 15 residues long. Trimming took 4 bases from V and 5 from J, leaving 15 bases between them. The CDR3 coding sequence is TGTGCCAGCAGCTCACCTTGGGGGCTGAGAAACACCATATATTTT. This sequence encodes CASSSPWGLRNTIYF.

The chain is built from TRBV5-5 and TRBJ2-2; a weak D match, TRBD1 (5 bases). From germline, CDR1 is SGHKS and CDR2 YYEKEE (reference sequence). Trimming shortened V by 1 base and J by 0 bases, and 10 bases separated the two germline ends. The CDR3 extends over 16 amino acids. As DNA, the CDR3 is TGTGCCAGCAGCTTGCTTCCAGGGACGAACACCGGGGAGCTGTTTTTT. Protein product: CASSLLPGTNTGELFF.

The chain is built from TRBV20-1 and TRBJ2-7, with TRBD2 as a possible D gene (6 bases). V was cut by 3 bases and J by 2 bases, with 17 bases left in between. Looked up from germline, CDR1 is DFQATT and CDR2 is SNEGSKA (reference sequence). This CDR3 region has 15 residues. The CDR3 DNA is TGCAGTGCTAGTAACAAAGCGGGCGGCGCCTACGAGCAGTACTTC. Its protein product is CSASNKAGGAYEQYF.

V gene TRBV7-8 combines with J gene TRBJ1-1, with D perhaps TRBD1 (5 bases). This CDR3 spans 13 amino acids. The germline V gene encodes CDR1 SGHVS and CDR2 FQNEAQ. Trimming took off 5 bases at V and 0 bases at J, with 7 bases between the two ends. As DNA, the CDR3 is TGTGCCAGCAGCCAGGGTATGAACACTGAAGCTTTCTTT. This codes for CASSQGMNTEAFF.